One and the same sample provided the 4 T cell receptor beta chains below, sequenced in a study of blood T cell repertoires in COVID-19. Using immunoSEQ multiplex PCR, the repertoire was profiled, and TCRdb retains in-frame clones only, with some absent. In the table there are around 150,000 clones, approximately 92% of which are singletons. The specimen was peripheral blood. These TCRs come from a woman between 45 and 60 years old with acute or convalescent COVID-19.

This chain links TRBV3-1 (or the pseudogene TRBV3-2) with TRBJ1-2, with D unclear. Looked up from germline, CDR1 is LGHDT and CDR2 is YNNKEL (reference sequence). Trimming cost V 5 bases and J 8 bases, with 18 bases left between them. The length of the CDR3 is 14 residues. CDR3 DNA: TGTGCCAGCAGCTACAAGGTTTTGGAGGCCGGCTACACCTTC. This sequence encodes CASSYKVLEAGYTF.

The rearrangement uses TRBV4-3 and TRBJ2-3, with a tentative D call TRBD2 (5 bases). There are 17 residues in the CDR3. Germline CDR1 LGHNA, CDR2 YSLEER. V lost 0 bases and J lost 0, with 13 bases in between. The CDR3 DNA sequence: TGCGCCAGCAGCCAAGATTTGGTCGGGATGAGCACAGATACGCAGTATTTT. Protein product: CASSQDLVGMSTDTQYF.

The V gene is TRBV12-5, the J gene TRBJ2-2; the D is unclear. Germline-derived CDR1 and CDR2 are LGHNT and FRNRAP. The V end was cut by 1 base, the J end by 7 bases, with 7 bases between. The CDR3 runs to 13 residues. CDR3 in DNA: TGTGCTAGTGGTTTGGGGAGAGGCGGGGAGCTGTTTTTT. This translates into CASGLGRGGELFF.

The rearrangement uses TRBV6-5 and TRBJ1-5, with a possible D match to TRBD1 (5 bases). Trimming took 3 bases from V and 5 from J, leaving 17 bases between them. In germline, CDR1 is MNHEY, CDR2 SVGAGI. This CDR3 has 16 residues. The CDR3 region has the DNA TGTGCCAGCAGTTATGAGGCTCGGTCAGGGTATCAGCCCCAGCATTTT. It is translated as CASSYEARSGYQPQHF.